A selection of T cell receptor beta chains follows, all from one sample in a study of blood T cell repertoires in COVID-19. TCRdb keeps only in-frame clones here, not all; method: immunoSEQ multiplex PCR. The data contain around 93,000 clones, 82% of them seen just once; the ten biggest clones take up about 18%. The sample comprised peripheral blood. The receptors stem from a man older than 75 with acute or convalescent COVID-19. Each CDR3 is given with its conserved first and last residue. D genes are given only for firm matches. The size field is filled for only some rows; it gives once, few, many or a size class.

clone size | D gene | J gene | V gene | CDR3 protein | CDR3 DNA
once | - | TRBJ1-6 | TRBV10-2 | CASSGHSTQNSPLHF | TGCGCCAGCAGTGGGCACAGCACACAAAATTCACCCCTCCACTTT
few | TRBD2 | TRBJ2-1 | TRBV10-1 | CASSLRTGGDNEQFF | TGCGCCAGCAGTCTTCGGACGGGGGGTGACAATGAGCAGTTCTTC
- | TRBD2 | TRBJ2-1 | TRBV20-1 | CSASSDKSGRASNYYNEQFF | TGCAGTGCTAGTTCCGATAAAAGCGGGAGGGCCTCTAACTACTACAATGAGCAGTTCTTC
once | TRBD2 | TRBJ2-1 | TRBV15 | CATSRAGGGRVAEQFF | TGTGCCACCAGCAGAGCGGGGGGCGGGAGGGTGGCAGAGCAGTTCTTC
- | - | TRBJ1-1 | TRBV21-1 | CASFRNPETGNSTEAFF | TGTGCCAGCTTCCGGAACCCCGAAACAGGGAATAGCACTGAAGCTTTCTTT
- | - | TRBJ1-3 | TRBV5-1 | CASSLGNRDSGNTIYF | TGCGCCAGCAGCTTGGGGAACAGGGACTCTGGAAACACCATATATTTT
- | - | TRBJ1-4 | TRBV28 | CASSFPPTPGGLFF | TGTGCCAGCAGTTTTCCCCCGACACCGGGAGGGCTGTTTTTT
- | - | TRBJ2-3 | TRBV5-1 | CASSLNVDTQYF | TGCGCCAGCAGCCTAAACGTGGATACGCAGTATTTT
- | TRBD1 | TRBJ1-1 | TRBV6-1 | CASREDRGTREAFF | TGTGCCAGCAGGGAAGACAGGGGGACGAGAGAAGCTTTCTTT
- | - | TRBJ2-7 | TRBV2 | CASSRGLSLYSSSYEQYF | TGTGCCAGCAGCAGGGGCCTGAGCCTGTACTCTAGCTCCTACGAGCAGTACTTC
- | - | TRBJ1-4 | TRBV2 | CASSLTGVREKLFF | TGTGCCAGCAGCTTGACAGGAGTAAGGGAAAAACTGTTTTTT
- | - | TRBJ1-5 | TRBV27 | CASGGGGNQPQHF | TGTGCCTCCGGGGGGGGAGGCAATCAGCCCCAGCATTTT
- | - | TRBJ2-3 | TRBV5-1 | CASSSRQSTDTQYF | TGCGCCAGCAGCTCCCGACAGTCCACAGATACGCAGTATTTT
- | TRBD1 | TRBJ1-3 | TRBV3-1/TRBV3-2 | CASSDRGRGKHIYF | TGTGCCAGCAGCGACAGGGGGCGCGGAAAACACATATATTTT
- | - | TRBJ1-4 | TRBV29-1 | CSVPTPGGSEKLFF | TGCAGCGTACCCACCCCCGGCGGGAGTGAAAAACTGTTTTTT
- | TRBD1 | TRBJ1-4 | TRBV18 | CASSPQGAGNEKLFF | TGTGCCAGCTCACCGCAGGGGGCTGGTAATGAAAAACTGTTTTTT
- | - | TRBJ2-7 | TRBV7-9 | CASSSSGSAYEQYF | TGTGCCAGCAGCTCAAGTGGGAGCGCCTACGAGCAGTACTTC
- | TRBD1 | TRBJ1-3 | TRBV5-1 | CASSARTGSGNTIYF | TGCGCCAGCAGCGCACGGACAGGCTCTGGAAACACCATATATTTT
- | TRBD2 | TRBJ2-5 | TRBV30 | CAWRVASGGARETQYF | TGTGCCTGGAGGGTCGCTAGCGGGGGGGCAAGAGAGACCCAGTACTTC
- | - | TRBJ2-7 | TRBV27 | CASTGTGKNEQYF | TGTGCCAGCACCGGGACTGGTAAAAACGAGCAGTACTTC
- | TRBD1 | TRBJ1-1 | TRBV19 | CASSRIITGGRDWDTEAFF | TGTGCCAGTAGCCGTATTATTACAGGGGGAAGAGACTGGGACACTGAAGCTTTCTTT
- | TRBD1 | TRBJ1-6 | TRBV27 | CASRPLTGMGSPLHF | TGTGCCAGCAGACCTCTGACAGGGATGGGGTCACCCCTCCACTTT
- | - | TRBJ2-2 | TRBV3-1/TRBV3-2 | CASSQGADTGELFF | TGTGCCAGCAGCCAGGGGGCGGACACCGGGGAGCTGTTTTTT
- | TRBD2 | TRBJ2-2 | TRBV9 | CASSVATSGRSYTGELFF | TGTGCCAGCAGCGTAGCGACTAGCGGGAGATCGTACACCGGGGAGCTGTTTTTT
- | TRBD1 | TRBJ2-2 | TRBV19 | CASTRTGSNTGELFF | TGTGCCAGTACTAGGACAGGGTCGAACACCGGGGAGCTGTTTTTT
- | - | TRBJ1-3 | TRBV29-1 | CSVDRANTIYF | TGCAGCGTTGACAGGGCAAACACCATATATTTT
- | - | TRBJ1-5 | TRBV20-1 | CSASGGEGQPQHF | TGCAGTGCTAGTGGGGGGGAGGGACAGCCCCAGCATTTT
- | - | TRBJ1-5 | TRBV15 | CATSRDNPDNQPQHF | TGTGCCACCAGCAGAGATAACCCAGACAATCAGCCCCAGCATTTT
few | - | TRBJ1-2 | TRBV4-3 | CASSQDVEANYGYTF | TGCGCCAGCAGCCAAGATGTAGAAGCTAACTATGGCTACACCTTC
- | TRBD1 | TRBJ1-2 | TRBV19 | CASSPRTGLWNGYTF | TGTGCCAGTAGTCCGCGGACAGGGCTGTGGAATGGCTACACCTTC
- | - | TRBJ1-2 | TRBV29-1 | CSVGQSNYGYTF | TGCAGCGTTGGACAGTCTAACTATGGCTACACCTTC
- | TRBD2 | TRBJ2-7 | TRBV2 | CASSEGGTPPYEQYF | TGTGCCAGCAGTGAGGGGGGGACCCCTCCCTACGAGCAGTACTTC
- | - | TRBJ1-1 | TRBV12-3/TRBV12-4 | CASSLSLGAEAFF | TGTGCCAGCAGCCTTTCTCTAGGGGCTGAAGCTTTCTTT
- | TRBD2 | TRBJ2-7 | TRBV6-5 | CASSYAGGLNEQYF | TGTGCCAGCAGTTACGCGGGGGGACTGAACGAGCAGTACTTC
- | TRBD2 | TRBJ2-7 | TRBV6-6 | CASTQTGLEVGEQYF | TGTGCCAGCACCCAAACCGGACTAGAAGTGGGCGAGCAGTACTTC
few | TRBD2 | TRBJ2-5 | TRBV7-2 | CASSLGRLAGGRSETQYF | TGTGCCAGCAGCTTAGGCCGACTAGCGGGGGGGCGGTCGGAGACCCAGTACTTC
- | TRBD1 | TRBJ2-3 | TRBV29-1 | CSVGLGQGRADTQYF | TGCAGCGTCGGCCTCGGACAGGGAAGGGCAGATACGCAGTATTTT